This T cell receptor beta chain came from a study of T-cell reconstitution after alpha-beta-depleted transplantation in children. The germline V and J ends were trimmed by 4 bases and 4 bases, with 5 bases remaining between them. The CDR3 is made up of 11 amino acids. This clonotype was seen ten or more times. Unique molecular identifiers were built into the TCRbeta library. TCRdb processed the PCR reads anew with MiXCR; each CDR3 protein has one entry. This sample has over 200,000 distinct CDR3 sequences, with about a tenth found just once. This TCR came from a human donor who donated a stem cell graft to a child with acute lymphoblastic leukemia. The chain has TRBV12-3 or TRBV12-4 and TRBJ2-7; no definite D call. The material was PBMCs from the stem cell graft donor, obtained from the stem cell graft. The CDR3 DNA sequence: TGTGCCAGCAGTTGGCAGTACGAGCAGTACTTC. This translates into CASSWQYEQYF.